Following are 22 T cell receptor beta chains from one sample sequenced in a study of blood T cell repertoires in COVID-19. TCRdb's table, derived via immunoSEQ multiplex PCR, lists solely in-frame clones and lacks some. The sample lists fewer than 200,000 clones, about 83% seen once, with 7.5% to 9.5% in the top ten. Material: peripheral blood. These receptors all come from a man aged 35 to 55 who had recovered from COVID-19.

This sequence joins TRBV11-3 and TRBJ2-3, with D maybe TRBD2 (5 bases). Trimming stripped 3 bases from V and 1 base from J, with 11 bases between. The CDR3 has 15 residues. Germline CDR1 SGHNT, CDR2 YENEEA. This CDR3 is CASSFPDFRTDTQYF. The DNA for the CDR3 is TGTGCCAGCAGCTTTCCGGACTTCCGCACAGATACGCAGTATTTT.

Concerning this clone itself: This sample also contains other DNA sequences that code for the same CDR3. V is TRBV9 and J is TRBJ2-7, with TRBD1 identical over 10 bases. V was clipped by 2 bases and J by 3 bases; unmatched bases: 2. Germline loops: CDR1 SGDLS, CDR2 YYNGEE. The CDR3 spans 14 residues. The CDR3: CASSVGTGDYEQYF. CDR3 bases: TGTGCCAGCAGCGTTGGGACAGGGGACTACGAGCAGTACTTC. The full variable domain, completed using reference TRBV9 and TRBJ2-7, is DSGVTQTPKHLITATGQRVTLRCSPRSGDLSVYWYQQSLDQGLQFLIQYYNGEERAKGNILERFSAQQFPDLHSELNLSSLELGDSALYFCASSVGTGDYEQYFGPGTRLTVT.

This clone turned up a few times. The chain carries TRBV3-1 (or the pseudogene TRBV3-2) and TRBJ2-7; D gene ambiguous. Trimming removed 4 bases at V and 2 bases at J, with 6 bases between. The CDR3 has 12 residues. Germline CDR1 is LGHDT and CDR2 is YNNKEL (reference sequence). CDR3 sequence: CASSRQTYEQYF. The CDR3 DNA follows: TGTGCCAGCAGCCGCCAGACCTACGAGCAGTACTTC.

Of note for this clone: This same CDR3 is encoded by further DNA sequences in the sample. The chain carries TRBV12-3 or TRBV12-4 and TRBJ1-1; tentative D call: TRBD1 (5 bases). V was clipped by 3 bases and J by 4 bases, with 9 bases between them. The CDR3 is 13 amino acids. The CDR3 DNA follows: TGTGCCAGCAGTTTGGCGGGGGGCACTGAAGCTTTCTTT. Translating it yields CASSLAGGTEAFF.

The V gene is TRBV3-1 (or the pseudogene TRBV3-2), the J gene TRBJ2-7; D is unclear. V was cut by 4 bases and J by 6 bases, with 13 bases left in between. CDR1 and CDR2 (germline): LGHDT, YNNKEL (reference sequence). This CDR3 contains 13 residues. DNA for the CDR3: TGTGCCAGCAGCCCCCGAGGCCCCTTCGAGCAGTACTTC. Translation: CASSPRGPFEQYF.

V gene TRBV9 combines with J gene TRBJ1-2; TRBD1 agrees at 9 bases. V trimming: 3 bases; J trimming: 5 bases; junction bases outside the gene matches: 8. The CDR3 totals 15 residues. CDR1 and CDR2 (germline): SGDLS, YYNGEE. The CDR3 coding sequence is TGTGCCAGCAGCGCCTGGGACAGGGACGGGTATGGCTACACCTTC. Translation gives CASSAWDRDGYGYTF.

This chain connects TRBV7-9 to TRBJ1-1; the match to TRBD1 covers 9 bases. The trim removed 5 bases at V and 5 bases at J, leaving 6 bases unmatched. The CDR3 has 14 amino acids. Germline V gene sequence: CDR1 SEHNR, CDR2 FQNEAQ (reference sequence). For the CDR3, the DNA is TGTGCCAGCAGCCCGGGACAGGGAGGGACTGAAGCTTTCTTT. Protein product: CASSPGQGGTEAFF.

The chain employs TRBV30 and TRBJ2-7, with 11 bases identical to TRBD2. CDR1 and CDR2 (germline): GTSNPN, SVGIG (reference sequence). The trim removed 3 bases at V and 3 bases at J, leaving 1 base unmatched. CDR3 length equals 13 residues. In nucleotides, the CDR3 is TGTGCCTGGAGGGGACTAGCGGTCTACGAGCAGTACTTC. It codes for CAWRGLAVYEQYF.

J is TRBJ2-2 and V is TRBV28, with D perhaps matching TRBD2 (6 bases). Germline CDR1 MDHEN, CDR2 SYDVKM. CDR3 size: 21 residues. V gave up 4 bases and J gave up 0 bases, with 27 bases separating them. The CDR3 DNA is TGTGCCAGCAGTTATCGCCGGGACCCTCAACTGGCGGGATCGAACACCGGGGAGCTGTTTTTT. Its translation: CASSYRRDPQLAGSNTGELFF.

The J gene is TRBJ2-5, the V gene TRBV7-2; D uncertain. V lost 2 bases and J lost 1, with 11 bases in between. The CDR3 sequence is 15 residues long. CDR1 and CDR2 (germline): SGHTA, FQGNSA. The CDR3 protein is CASSLSPATQETQYF. The CDR3 nucleotides are TGTGCCAGCAGCTTAAGCCCTGCCACCCAAGAGACCCAGTACTTC.

The V gene is TRBV27, the J gene TRBJ1-5, with a weak D call TRBD1 (5 bases). There are 14 residues in the CDR3. Germline values: CDR1 MNHEY, CDR2 SMNVEV (reference sequence). V shed 8 bases and J shed 3 bases, with 14 bases lying between them. Here the CDR3 reads CASGWGRSNQPQHF. The CDR3 bases are TGTGCCAGCGGGTGGGGGAGGTCCAATCAGCCCCAGCATTTT.

V and J are TRBV6-1 and TRBJ2-5, with 7 bases that match TRBD1. J lost 5 bases, V lost 1 base, and 10 bases had no gene match. Germline V gene lookup returns CDR1 MNHNS and CDR2 SASEGT. The length of the CDR3 is 16 residues. The CDR3, as DNA: TGTGCCAGCAGTGAAGGACAGGGATTTGAATCGGAGACCCAGTACTTC. Its translation: CASSEGQGFESETQYF.

This clone was detected only a few times. CDR3 amino acids: CATSPPTRGSSGANVLTF. In nucleotides, the CDR3 is TGTGCCACCAGTCCTCCGACACGAGGGTCGTCTGGGGCCAACGTCCTGACTTTC. This chain connects TRBV15 to TRBJ2-6; D possibly corresponds to TRBD2 (5 bases). CDR1 and CDR2 from the germline V gene are LNHNV and YYDKDF (reference sequence). The CDR3 spans 18 residues. V was trimmed by 6 bases and J by 1 base, leaving 19 bases between them.

V and J are TRBV4-3 and TRBJ2-3; no firm D call. The germline V and J ends were trimmed by 1 base and 1 base, with 9 bases remaining between them. The germline V gene encodes CDR1 LGHNA and CDR2 YSLEER. CDR3 length equals 15 residues. The CDR3 DNA sequence: TGCGCCAGCAGCCAAGCCGTAACAGGCACAGATACGCAGTATTTT. Its protein product is CASSQAVTGTDTQYF.

V is TRBV30 and J is TRBJ2-5; 9 bases line up with TRBD1. The CDR3 is 15 residues long. Germline V gene data show CDR1 as GTSNPN and CDR2 as SVGIG (reference sequence). J was trimmed by 5 bases and V by 0 bases; bases with no gene match: 7. The CDR3 nucleotides are TGTGCCTGGAGTGTACAAGGGACAGGGAAGGAGACCCAGTACTTC. This translates into CAWSVQGTGKETQYF.

The chain links TRBV7-2 to TRBJ1-1; no reliable D call. The CDR3 consists of 14 residues. CDR1 SGHTA and CDR2 FQGNSA come from the germline V gene. V was pared by 6 bases and J by 1 base, with 12 bases between. CDR3: CASRPYGANTEAFF. Here the CDR3 DNA reads TGTGCCAGCAGACCCTACGGAGCGAACACTGAAGCTTTCTTT.

This rearrangement joins TRBV4-3 to TRBJ2-4, with 7 positions matching TRBD2. With 0 bases clipped from V and 9 bases from J, the junction kept 5 bases outside the gene matches. Germline-derived CDR1 and CDR2 are LGHNA and YSLEER. There are 14 residues in the CDR3. CDR3 bases: TGCGCCAGCAGCCAAGATTCCGGGAGGTTCATTCAGTACTTC. Translating gives CASSQDSGRFIQYF.

This sequence joins TRBV3-1 (or the pseudogene TRBV3-2) and TRBJ1-2; 9 bases map to TRBD1. V shed 10 bases and J 4 bases; nucleotides not matched to a gene: 4. The CDR3 runs 12 residues. CDR1 and CDR2 from the germline V gene are LGHDT and YNNKEL (reference sequence). The CDR3 region is CATGTGTYGYTF. Written as DNA, the CDR3 is TGTGCCACCGGGACAGGGACCTATGGCTACACCTTC.

V and J are TRBV2 and TRBJ1-2, with 7 bases lining up with TRBD1. The length of the CDR3 is 13 residues. In germline, CDR1 is SNHLY, CDR2 FYNNEI. V lost 9 bases to trimming and J lost 3 bases; unmatched junction nucleotides: 7. CDR3 sequence: CAREGARDYGYTF. CDR3 DNA sequence: TGTGCCAGGGAGGGGGCGCGAGACTATGGCTACACCTTC.

This clone was counted a few times. The rearrangement uses TRBV7-2 and TRBJ2-1; TRBD1 might be the D (5 bases). The CDR3 has 11 amino acids. V was clipped by 1 base and J by 11 bases, with 6 bases between them. Germline CDR1 and CDR2: SGHTA and FQGNSA. The DNA of the CDR3 is TGTGCCAGCAGCTTAGGGACAAAGCAGTTCTTC. This codes for CASSLGTKQFF.

CDR3 sequence (DNA): TGTGCCAGCAGCAATGGCGGAGTCTCCGAGCAGTACTTC. Its translation: CASSNGGVSEQYF. The genes are TRBV7-9 and TRBJ2-7; D gene ambiguous. The CDR3 is made up of 13 amino acids. Germline assignment: CDR1 SEHNR and CDR2 FQNEAQ (reference sequence). With 5 bases removed from V and 6 bases from J, the gap between germline ends came to 14 bases.

This clone was recorded once. The V call is TRBV11-3, the J call TRBJ1-3; 8 bases agree with TRBD1. The ends lost 1 base at V and 3 bases at J; junction bases unmatched: 5. Germline CDR1 reads SGHNT; CDR2 reads YENEEA. The CDR3 length is 16 residues. The CDR3 spells CASSLAGTGRGNTIYF. In DNA form, the CDR3 reads TGTGCCAGCAGCTTAGCGGGGACAGGACGTGGAAACACCATATATTTT. The full variable domain, in which reference TRBV11-3 and TRBJ1-3 provide the parts outside the CDR3, is EAGVVQSPRYKIIEKKQPVAFWCNPISGHNTLYWYLQNLGQGPELLIRYENEEAVDDSQLPKDRFSAERLKGVDSTLKIQPAELGDSAVYLCASSLAGTGRGNTIYFGEGSWLTVV.